This entry lists 7 T cell receptor beta chains sequenced from one sample in a study of CD8+ T cells in alopecia areata. Reverse transcribed after extraction, RNA yielded cDNA as the sequencing template. Clones were sequenced by immunoSEQ multiplex PCR, and TCRdb holds only the in-frame ones, with some missing. Among about 130,000 clones listed, roughly three fifths were seen once. This specimen was CD4+ T cells sorted from blood, taken at week 0. The source of these receptors is a human donor with alopecia areata.

This clone was seen once. The V gene is TRBV29-1, the J gene TRBJ1-5; 10 bases are shared with TRBD1. The CDR3 sequence is 12 residues long. CDR1 and CDR2 from the germline V gene are SQVTM and ANQGSEA. Germline trimming cut 6 bases from V and 6 bases from J; bases unmatched to any gene: 2. CDR3 nucleotides: TGCAGCGTAGGGGACAGGGGTCAGCCCCAGCATTTT. This sequence encodes CSVGDRGQPQHF.

This clone appeared once. Written as DNA, the CDR3 is TGCGCCAGCAGCCAAGGGACAGGGAGGCAGTACTTC. Protein sequence: CASSQGTGRQYF. The chain links TRBV4-1 to TRBJ2-7; 8 bases fit TRBD1. The CDR3 spans 12 residues. Germline V gene data show CDR1 as MGHRA and CDR2 as YSYEKL. V shed 1 base and J 9 bases; nucleotides not matched to a gene: 2.

The rearrangement uses TRBV25-1 and TRBJ2-5, with D perhaps matching TRBD2 (5 bases). The germline V gene encodes CDR1 MGHDK and CDR2 SYGVNS. The CDR3 is 11 amino acids. The V gene lost 5 bases and the J gene lost 11 bases, with 12 bases spanning the gap. This chain's CDR3 is CASSSEGEQYF. As DNA, the CDR3 is TGTGCCAGCAGTAGTGAGGGCGAACAGTACTTC.

CDR3 loop: CASSWGSFPPGISYEQYF. In DNA, the CDR3 is TGTGCCAGCAGCTGGGGGTCTTTTCCCCCCGGCATCTCCTACGAGCAGTACTTC. V usage is TRBV5-6 and J usage is TRBJ2-7, with D perhaps matching TRBD1 or TRBD2 (5 bases each). Trimming stripped 3 bases from V and 0 bases from J, with 22 bases between. Germline CDR1 reads SGHDT; CDR2 reads YYEEEE. The CDR3 runs 18 residues.

V gene TRBV9 combines with J gene TRBJ2-2; perhaps TRBD2 as D (7 bases). V lost 6 bases to trimming and J lost 3 bases, with 21 bases between them. The CDR3 is made up of 17 amino acids. Germline lookup yields CDR1 SGDLS and CDR2 YYNGEE. The CDR3, as DNA: TGTGCCAGCACCGCAGGCGTGGGGGGGCCGTACACCGGGGAGCTGTTTTTT. This encodes CASTAGVGGPYTGELFF.

The chain uses TRBV19 and TRBJ2-5; no clear D gene. V was cut by 5 bases and J by 4 bases, with 14 bases left in between. Germline CDR1 is LNHDA and CDR2 is SQIVND (reference sequence). The CDR3 has 14 residues. CDR3 nucleotide sequence: TGTGCCAGTAGTCCCAATCCTACCCGAGAGACCCAGTACTTC. Protein sequence: CASSPNPTRETQYF. The full variable domain, completed using reference TRBV19 and TRBJ2-5, is DGGITQSPKYLFRKEGQNVTLSCEQNLNHDAMYWYRQDPGQGLRLIYYSQIVNDFQKGDIAEGYSVSREKKESFPLTVTSAQKNPTAFYLCASSPNPTRETQYFGPGTRLLVL.

The genes are TRBV5-1 and TRBJ2-5; a possible D gene is TRBD1 (6 bases). Trimming left V 3 bases short and J 1 base short, with 13 bases between. In germline, CDR1 is SGHRS, CDR2 YFSETQ. This CDR3 has 15 residues. The CDR3 loop is CASSWGPGTQETQYF. The CDR3 region has the DNA TGCGCCAGCAGCTGGGGGCCTGGGACCCAAGAGACCCAGTACTTC.